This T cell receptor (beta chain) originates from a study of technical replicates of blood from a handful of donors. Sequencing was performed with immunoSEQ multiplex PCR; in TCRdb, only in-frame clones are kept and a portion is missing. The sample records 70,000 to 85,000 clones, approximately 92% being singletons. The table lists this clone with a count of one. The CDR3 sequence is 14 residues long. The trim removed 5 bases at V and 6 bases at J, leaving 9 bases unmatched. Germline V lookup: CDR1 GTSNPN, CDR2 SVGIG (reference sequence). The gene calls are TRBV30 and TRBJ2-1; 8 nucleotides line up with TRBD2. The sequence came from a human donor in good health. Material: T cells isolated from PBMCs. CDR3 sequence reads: CAWLRASGLNEQFF. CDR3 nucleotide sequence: TGTGCCTGGTTGCGGGCTAGCGGGCTCAATGAGCAGTTCTTC.